Following are 29 T cell receptor beta chains from one sample sequenced in a study of CD8+ T cells in alopecia areata. Following extraction, RNA underwent reverse transcription to cDNA, which served as the sequencing template. Only in-frame clones appear in the TCRdb table, and some are missing; sequencing was by immunoSEQ multiplex PCR. The sample has 120,000 to 150,000 clones, more than 85% seen once. Regarding treatment: oral pan-JAK inhibitor, 5-10 mg twice daily. This specimen was CD8+ T cells sorted from blood, taken at week 4, from a patient treated with tofacitinib. These receptors were obtained from a human donor with alopecia areata.

This chain uses TRBV13 with TRBJ1-1; perhaps TRBD1 as D (6 bases). This CDR3 comprises 13 residues. With 2 bases removed from V and 5 bases from J, the gap between germline ends came to 9 bases. Germline V lookup: CDR1 PRHDT, CDR2 FYEKMQ (reference sequence). Here the CDR3 reads CASSLRGATEAFF. The CDR3 bases are TGTGCCAGCAGCTTAAGGGGGGCAACTGAAGCTTTCTTT. Full variable domain (missing parts from reference TRBV13 and TRBJ1-1): AAGVIQSPRHLIKEKRETATLKCYPIPRHDTVYWYQQGPGQDPQFLISFYEKMQSDKGSIPDRFSAQQFSDYHSELNMSSLELGDSALYFCASSLRGATEAFFGQGTRLTVV.

The chain employs TRBV25-1 and TRBJ2-2; 9 positions agree with TRBD2. With V trimmed by 6 bases and J by 3 bases, 11 bases remained unmatched. CDR1 and CDR2 from the germline V gene are MGHDK and SYGVNS. The CDR3 extends over 17 amino acids. The CDR3 bases are TGTGCCAGCAGACCGGGACTAGCTGGGTTATACACCGGGGAGCTGTTTTTT. Its protein product is CASRPGLAGLYTGELFF. Combining the CDR3 with reference TRBV25-1 and TRBJ2-2 gives the whole variable domain EADIYQTPRYLVIGTGKKITLECSQTMGHDKMYWYQQDPGMELHLIHYSYGVNSTEKGDLSSESTVSRIRTEHFPLTLESARPSHTSQYLCASRPGLAGLYTGELFFGEGSRLTVL.

This clone was found once. The chain employs TRBV4-1 and TRBJ2-1; 9 bases align to TRBD1. The CDR3 is made up of 15 amino acids. CDR1 and CDR2 (germline): MGHRA, YSYEKL. Trimming took 5 bases from V and 7 from J; bases not matched to a gene: 9. CDR3 region: CASSDPGQGGNEQFF. CDR3 bases: TGCGCCAGCAGCGATCCGGGACAGGGAGGTAATGAGCAGTTCTTC.

Regarding this clone: Within the sample, other DNA sequences also encode this same CDR3. The chain carries TRBV19 and TRBJ2-2; no clear D. The germline V gene encodes CDR1 LNHDA and CDR2 SQIVND (reference sequence). The CDR3 totals 10 residues. The V end lost 5 bases, the J end lost 7 bases, and 2 bases lay between the germline ends. The CDR3 protein is CASSGGELFF. The CDR3 nucleotides are TGTGCCAGTAGTGGCGGGGAGCTGTTTTTT.

V usage is TRBV29-1 and J usage is TRBJ2-7; no reliable D call. V lost 4 bases and J lost 2, with 15 bases in between. This CDR3 is built from 14 residues. Germline V lookup: CDR1 SQVTM, CDR2 ANQGSEA. The CDR3 bases are TGCAGCGTTGCTGGTAAGGGCCGAGCCTACGAGCAGTACTTC. Amino acids: CSVAGKGRAYEQYF.

The chain carries TRBV11-2 and TRBJ2-7, with TRBD1 matching 9 bases. The CDR3 length is 17 residues. Germline V gene data show CDR1 as SGHAT and CDR2 as FQNNGV. Losses at the gene ends were 4 bases for V and 2 bases for J; bases not matched to a gene: 12. The CDR3 protein is CASSSRIWDRDTYEQYF. Written as DNA, the CDR3 is TGTGCCAGCAGCTCACGAATTTGGGACAGGGATACCTACGAGCAGTACTTC.

This clone showed up just a few times. Other DNA sequences in the same sample also yield this CDR3. The rearrangement links TRBV19 to TRBJ2-1; TRBD2 aligns across 8 bases. CDR1 is LNHDA and CDR2 is SQIVND in the germline V gene (reference sequence). This CDR3 is built from 14 residues. V shed 6 bases and J 3 bases; nucleotides not matched to a gene: 4. For the CDR3, the DNA is TGTGCCAGTAGCCCGGGGGGGGACTACAATGAGCAGTTCTTC. It codes for CASSPGGDYNEQFF.

This clone occurred once. The chain combines TRBV2 with TRBJ2-1; TRBD2 aligns across 11 bases. CDR1 SNHLY and CDR2 FYNNEI come from the germline V gene. This CDR3 region has 17 residues. V lost 9 bases to trimming and J lost 0 bases; unmatched junction nucleotides: 10. The CDR3 loop is CASLGTSGTSSYNEQFF. The CDR3 coding sequence is TGTGCCAGTTTGGGGACTAGCGGAACGAGCTCCTACAATGAGCAGTTCTTC.

The chain couples TRBV5-1 to TRBJ2-7; TRBD1 agrees at 8 bases. J gave up 6 bases and V 3 bases, and 8 bases lay outside the gene matches. Germline CDR1 reads SGHRS; CDR2 reads YFSETQ. The CDR3 covers 14 residues. The CDR3 DNA reads TGCGCCAGCAGCTCCGGGACAGGACAGTCCGAGCAGTACTTC. It translates to CASSSGTGQSEQYF.

The chain combines TRBV4-1 with TRBJ2-1; 8 nucleotides agree with TRBD1. Germline CDR1 MGHRA, CDR2 YSYEKL. This CDR3 region has 16 residues. The ends lost 2 bases at V and 5 bases at J; junction bases unmatched: 8. The DNA for the CDR3 is TGCGCCAGCAGCCAAATGTCCGGGACAGGCCACAATGAGCAGTTCTTC. This sequence encodes CASSQMSGTGHNEQFF.

This sequence joins TRBV29-1 and TRBJ1-2; no reliable D call. V was trimmed by 3 bases and J by 5 bases, leaving 16 bases between them. The germline V gene encodes CDR1 SQVTM and CDR2 ANQGSEA. The CDR3 totals 14 residues. CDR3 amino acids: CSVDPGAASYGYTF. The CDR3 nucleotides read TGCAGCGTTGACCCGGGCGCAGCGTCTTATGGCTACACCTTC. Based on the CDR3 plus reference TRBV29-1 and TRBJ1-2, the full variable domain is SAVISQKPSRDICQRGTSLTIQCQVDSQVTMMFWYRQQPGQSLTLIATANQGSEATYESGFVIDKFPISRPNLTFSTLTVSNMSPEDSSIYLCSVDPGAASYGYTFGSGTRLTVV.

The chain has TRBV5-6 and TRBJ2-1; 7 nucleotides agree with TRBD1. V shed 2 bases and J 9 bases; nucleotides not matched to a gene: 23. The germline CDR1 and CDR2 sequences are SGHDT and YYEEEE. The CDR3 spans 19 residues. The DNA of the CDR3 is TGTGCCAGCAGCTTAAGTGGTATTTCGAGGACAGGCTTCTCTCGTGAGCAGTTCTTC. Amino acids: CASSLSGISRTGFSREQFF.

This chain connects TRBV7-9 to TRBJ2-7, with unresolved D. The V end was cut by 5 bases, the J end by 4 bases, with 9 bases between. The CDR3 has 12 residues. In germline, CDR1 is SEHNR, CDR2 FQNEAQ (reference sequence). The CDR3 nucleotides are TGTGCCAGCAGCCCTACCGGTTACGAGCAGTACTTC. It specifies CASSPTGYEQYF.

The chain uses TRBV6-6 and TRBJ2-2; 9 bases map to TRBD2. The germline V gene has CDR1 MNHNY and CDR2 SVGAGI (reference sequence). The CDR3 runs 14 residues. The junction had 4 bases not matched to a gene; V was cut back by 5 bases and J by 6 bases. The CDR3 coding sequence is TGTGCCAGCAGTAGCGGGAGGATGGCCGGGGAGCTGTTTTTT. Its translation: CASSSGRMAGELFF.

The sample holds a few counts of this clone. V is TRBV29-1 and J is TRBJ1-1; D not resolved. Germline V gene lookup returns CDR1 SQVTM and CDR2 ANQGSEA. This CDR3 comprises 11 residues. The CDR3 bases are TGCCGCTGTGAAATGAACACTGAAGCTTTCTTT. Translated, it gives CRCEMNTEAFF.

This chain links TRBV7-6 with TRBJ2-1; D perhaps matches TRBD2 (6 bases). Germline V lookup: CDR1 SGHVS, CDR2 FNYEAQ. The ends were cut back, 6 bases at V and 7 bases at J, with 19 bases in the middle. The CDR3 contains 15 residues. The CDR3 protein is CASSPTRDSTNEQFF. The DNA for the CDR3 is TGTGCCAGCAGTCCCACCCGGGACTCCACGAATGAGCAGTTCTTC.

The CDR3 region is CASSPREGAKNIQYF. The CDR3, as DNA: TGTGCCAGCAGCCCCCGGGAGGGAGCCAAAAACATTCAGTACTTC. The rearrangement uses TRBV7-9 and TRBJ2-4; the match to TRBD2 covers 8 bases. V lost 5 bases, J lost 0 bases, and 3 bases stayed unmatched. The CDR3 has 15 residues. In germline, CDR1 is SEHNR, CDR2 FQNEAQ (reference sequence).

This chain connects TRBV6-5 to TRBJ2-3, with 10 bases lining up with TRBD2. Per germline, CDR1 MNHEY and CDR2 SVGAGI. The CDR3 is made up of 15 amino acids. J gave up 2 bases and V 4 bases, and 3 bases lay outside the gene matches. This CDR3 reads CASSLLAGATDTQYF. CDR3 sequence (DNA): TGTGCCAGCAGTTTGCTAGCGGGGGCCACAGATACGCAGTATTTT.

The V and J genes are TRBV7-9 and TRBJ2-1; 7 nucleotides agree with TRBD1. Trimming cost V 5 bases and J 4 bases; bases outside gene matches: 5. This CDR3 is 14 amino acids long. In germline, CDR1 is SEHNR, CDR2 FQNEAQ (reference sequence). In DNA, the CDR3 is TGTGCCAGCAGCAACAGGGGCCAGTACAATGAGCAGTTCTTC. It specifies CASSNRGQYNEQFF.

This chain connects TRBV5-1 to TRBJ2-7, with 9 bases aligning to TRBD1. Trimming at V came to 4 bases and at J to 5 bases, leaving 10 bases not matched to a gene. The CDR3 sequence is 15 residues long. The germline gives CDR1 SGHRS, CDR2 YFSETQ. The CDR3 DNA is TGCGCCAGCAGCAGGGGACAGGGTGATGTCAACGAGCAGTACTTC. It translates to CASSRGQGDVNEQYF.

The rearrangement joins TRBV18 to TRBJ2-7; D is unresolved. This CDR3 contains 14 residues. V lost 3 bases to trimming and J lost 4 bases, with 13 bases between them. Germline V CDR1 and CDR2: KGHSH, LQKENI. This CDR3 is CASSPETLGYEQYF. In DNA, the CDR3 is TGTGCCAGCTCACCTGAGACGTTGGGGTACGAGCAGTACTTC.

The chain couples TRBV2 to TRBJ1-1; possibly TRBD1 for D (6 bases). The CDR3 is 13 amino acids. V was trimmed by 2 bases and J by 5 bases, leaving 9 bases between them. The germline V gene encodes CDR1 SNHLY and CDR2 FYNNEI. The CDR3 sequence is CASSEFQGTEAFF. CDR3 bases: TGTGCCAGCAGTGAATTTCAGGGGACTGAAGCTTTCTTT.

This chain links TRBV27 with TRBJ1-1; the D gene is possibly TRBD1 (5 bases). The CDR3 totals 16 residues. Germline V gene sequence: CDR1 MNHEY, CDR2 SMNVEV (reference sequence). V dropped 5 bases and J dropped 4 bases, with 20 bases sitting between them. The CDR3 DNA sequence: TGTGCCAGCAGTCCCCAGGGTCCAGTCGCAGTCACTGAAGCTTTCTTT. Its translation is CASSPQGPVAVTEAFF.

The V and J genes are TRBV29-1 and TRBJ1-2, with 8 bases that match TRBD1. CDR1 SQVTM and CDR2 ANQGSEA come from the germline V gene. Losses at the gene ends were 3 bases for V and 7 bases for J; bases not matched to a gene: 4. This CDR3 has 12 residues. The CDR3 is CSVDPGGPGYTF. CDR3 in DNA: TGCAGCGTTGACCCAGGGGGCCCTGGCTACACCTTC.

This clone was picked up a small number of times. The rearrangement uses TRBV10-3 and TRBJ1-1, with D perhaps TRBD1 (5 bases). From germline, CDR1 is ENHRY and CDR2 SYGVKD. The CDR3 consists of 14 residues. The V gene lost 0 bases and the J gene lost 4 bases, with 9 bases spanning the gap. This CDR3 is CAISESRGGTEAFF. The CDR3 DNA reads as TGTGCCATCAGTGAGTCTAGGGGCGGCACTGAAGCTTTCTTT.

This chain links TRBV2 with TRBJ2-1; 7 bases are a match to TRBD2. The CDR3 spans 15 residues. Germline lookup yields CDR1 SNHLY and CDR2 FYNNEI. The trim removed 4 bases at V and 9 bases at J, leaving 12 bases unmatched. The CDR3 coding sequence is TGTGCCAGCAGTGCAATCGGCTATGCGGGAGCTGAGCAGTTCTTC. It specifies CASSAIGYAGAEQFF.

This clone appeared a few times. The V and J genes are TRBV5-6 and TRBJ2-7; D may be TRBD2 (5 bases). V gave up 0 bases and J gave up 4 bases, with 11 bases separating them. Germline CDR1 SGHDT, CDR2 YYEEEE. There are 14 residues in the CDR3. This chain's CDR3 is CASSLGGSAYEQYF. CDR3 bases: TGTGCCAGCAGCTTGGGAGGGTCAGCGTACGAGCAGTACTTC.

V usage is TRBV2 and J usage is TRBJ2-7; D gene unclear. Germline-derived CDR1 and CDR2 are SNHLY and FYNNEI. Trimming removed 6 bases at V and 5 bases at J, with 8 bases between. The length of the CDR3 is 11 residues. The CDR3 nucleotides are TGTGCCAGCAGACATTTTAACGAGCAGTACTTC. Translation: CASRHFNEQYF.

This chain links TRBV6-1 with TRBJ2-3, with D perhaps TRBD1 (5 bases). The CDR3 loop spans 15 amino acids. The V and J ends lost 7 bases and 2 bases respectively, with 16 bases between them. Germline CDR1 is MNHNS and CDR2 is SASEGT. CDR3 in DNA: TGTGCCAGCAACCCTGACAGAGCTCACACAGATACGCAGTATTTT. Protein sequence: CASNPDRAHTDTQYF.